The 4 T cell receptor beta chains below come from one sample, sequenced in a study of response to subunit inactivated influenza vaccine. TCRdb reanalysed the RT-PCR reads using MiXCR and keeps one entry per CDR3 protein. The sample lists about 540,000 distinct CDR3 sequences, 14% occurring once. The sample here was PBMCs from blood, taken less than 13 days after vaccination. Source of these receptors: a man in his fifties who received an inactivated influenza vaccine.

This clonotype was detected many times. The rearrangement uses TRBV20-1 and TRBJ1-3; D possibly corresponds to TRBD1 (5 bases). CDR3 size: 15 residues. V lost 2 bases and J lost 3, with 14 bases in between. Germline V CDR1 and CDR2: DFQATT, SNEGSKA (reference sequence). CDR3 residues: CSARSQGEVGNTIYF. The CDR3 DNA is TGCAGTGCTAGAAGTCAGGGAGAAGTTGGAAACACCATATATTTT.

This clonotype has ten or more counts. The genes are TRBV6-1 and TRBJ2-7; D may match TRBD1 or TRBD2 (5 bases each). V was shortened by 6 bases and J by 2 bases, with 14 bases between the two germline ends. The CDR3 sequence is 14 residues long. Germline V gene sequence: CDR1 MNHNS, CDR2 SASEGT. The DNA of the CDR3 is TGTGCCAGCAGCCCCGGACGGGACGCCTACGAGCAGTACTTC. It codes for CASSPGRDAYEQYF.

The rearrangement joins TRBV29-1 to TRBJ1-2; TRBD1 matches 7 bases. The J segment lost 8 bases and the V segment lost 7 bases, leaving 10 bases of the junction unmatched. Germline CDR1 and CDR2: SQVTM and ANQGSEA. The CDR3 has 12 amino acids. This CDR3 reads CSGTGPRWGYTF. CDR3 DNA sequence: TGCAGCGGGACAGGCCCCCGGTGGGGCTACACCTTC.

The V and J genes are TRBV10-3 and TRBJ2-1; unclear D gene. Looked up from germline, CDR1 is ENHRY and CDR2 is SYGVKD. Trimming removed 3 bases at V and 0 bases at J, with 9 bases between. The CDR3 length is 15 residues. CDR3 bases: TGTGCCATCAGTGATTCGGCGGTCTCCTACAATGAGCAGTTCTTC. Translating it yields CAISDSAVSYNEQFF.